Below are 15 T cell receptor beta chains sequenced from a single sample in a study of blood T cell repertoires in COVID-19. Libraries were prepared by immunoSEQ multiplex PCR; TCRdb keeps only in-frame clonotypes and omits some of them. In the table there are 150,000 to 200,000 clones, approximately 91% of which are singletons. Sequenced material: peripheral blood. These receptors were collected from a man aged 65-85 years with active or convalescent COVID-19.

This clone was counted between two and nine times. The chain is built from TRBV5-4 and TRBJ2-7, with a weak D call TRBD2 (6 bases). Germline-derived CDR1 and CDR2 are SGHNT and YYREEE (reference sequence). The CDR3 has 13 amino acids. Trimming removed 0 bases from V and 5 bases from J, with 9 bases in between. CDR3 coding DNA: TGTGCCAGCAGCTTGGGGGGGAGGAACGAGCAGTACTTC. This sequence encodes CASSLGGRNEQYF. Based on the CDR3 plus reference TRBV5-4 and TRBJ2-7, the full variable domain is ETGVTQSPTHLIKTRGQQVTLRCSSQSGHNTVSWYQQALGQGPQFIFQYYREEENGRGNFPPRFSGLQFPNYSSELNVNALELDDSALYLCASSLGGRNEQYFGPGTRLTVT.

The chain couples TRBV6-5 to TRBJ1-6, with a tentative D call TRBD1 (6 bases). CDR3 length: 13 amino acids. Germline loops: CDR1 MNHEY, CDR2 SVGAGI. Trimming removed 6 bases from V and 6 bases from J, with 9 bases in between. CDR3 nucleotides: TGTGCCAGCAGAAGGACAGTTAATTCACCCCTCCACTTT. This gives the protein CASRRTVNSPLHF.

V gene TRBV5-4 combines with J gene TRBJ2-5, with D tentatively TRBD1 (6 bases). The ends were cut back, 4 bases at V and 0 bases at J, with 10 bases in the middle. Germline CDR1 reads SGHNT; CDR2 reads YYREEE (reference sequence). The CDR3 extends over 14 amino acids. CDR3 bases: TGTGCCAGCAGCGGGACACAGTACCAAGAGACCCAGTACTTC. It yields the protein CASSGTQYQETQYF.

The chain combines TRBV6-5 with TRBJ1-1; 9 bases align to TRBD1. CDR1 and CDR2 from the germline V gene are MNHEY and SVGAGI. CDR3 length: 15 amino acids. With 1 base clipped from V and 12 bases from J, the junction kept 12 bases outside the gene matches. CDR3 loop: CASSYWVPGQGKTFF. In DNA form, the CDR3 reads TGTGCCAGCAGTTACTGGGTTCCGGGACAGGGAAAGACTTTCTTT.

The chain carries TRBV11-2 and TRBJ1-1, with D possibly TRBD1 on 6 matching bases. The ends were cut back, 0 bases at V and 4 bases at J, with 9 bases in the middle. Per the germline V gene, CDR1 is SGHAT and CDR2 is FQNNGV. This CDR3 region has 14 residues. Here the CDR3 reads CASSLEGAITEAFF. CDR3 nucleotides: TGTGCCAGCAGCTTAGAGGGGGCGATCACTGAAGCTTTCTTT.

This chain joins TRBV11-2 and TRBJ2-7, with 7 nucleotides matching TRBD1. The CDR3 totals 15 residues. The germline gives CDR1 SGHAT, CDR2 FQNNGV. V gave up 3 bases and J gave up 7 bases; unmatched junction bases: 12. CDR3 sequence reads: CASSFAGQGVGEQYF. The CDR3 region has the DNA TGTGCCAGCAGCTTTGCCGGGCAGGGGGTAGGGGAGCAGTACTTC.

The rearrangement joins TRBV5-6 to TRBJ2-4, with D possibly being TRBD2 (5 bases). The CDR3 is 14 residues long. Deletions cut 0 bases from V and 6 bases from J, with 10 bases between. Germline values: CDR1 SGHDT, CDR2 YYEEEE. The CDR3 DNA reads as TGTGCCAGCAGCTTGGGAGGGTCAAGAAACATTCAGTACTTC. It is translated as CASSLGGSRNIQYF.

This chain joins TRBV27 and TRBJ2-5; the D is unclear. Deletions cut 8 bases from V and 4 bases from J, with 8 bases between. This CDR3 has 11 amino acids. Germline V gives CDR1 MNHEY, CDR2 SMNVEV (reference sequence). The chain's CDR3 is CASGAGETQYF. The CDR3 DNA follows: TGTGCCAGCGGTGCCGGAGAGACCCAGTACTTC.

The chain links TRBV6-5 to TRBJ1-6; 7 bases are shared with TRBD1. The CDR3 has 15 amino acids. Trimming at V came to 5 bases and at J to 6 bases, leaving 7 bases not matched to a gene. CDR1 is MNHEY and CDR2 is SVGAGI in the germline V gene. The CDR3, as DNA: TGTGCCAGCAGTCAGGGGGGACAGCCTAATTCACCCCTCCACTTT. Protein: CASSQGGQPNSPLHF.

The J gene is TRBJ2-6, the V gene TRBV7-9, with 7 bases matching TRBD1. CDR1 and CDR2 from the germline V gene are SEHNR and FQNEAQ (reference sequence). The V segment lost 5 bases and the J segment 2 bases; nucleotides outside the gene matches: 15. This CDR3 spans 19 amino acids. This chain's CDR3 is CASSNPRNRDRAGANVLTF. The CDR3 nucleotides read TGTGCCAGCAGCAACCCCCGAAACCGTGACAGGGCTGGGGCCAACGTCCTGACTTTC.

V usage is TRBV21-1 and J usage is TRBJ2-1; the table assigns TRBD2, which was not confirmed against the DNA. TRBV21-1 is termed a pseudogene. The CDR3 covers 18 residues. The CDR3 sequence: CASSKKRELAGGFNEQFF. The CDR3 DNA reads TGTGCCAGCAGCAAAAAAAGGGAACTAGCGGGGGGTTTCAATGAGCAGTTCTTC.

The genes are TRBV5-8 and TRBJ1-5; TRBD1 aligns across 7 bases. Germline V CDR1 and CDR2: SGHTS, YDEGEE. Unmatched junction bases numbered 9, after V lost 6 bases and J lost 0 bases. CDR3 length: 16 residues. The CDR3 sequence: CASTLGQSYSNQPQHF. For the CDR3, the DNA is TGTGCCAGCACCCTGGGACAGAGTTATAGCAATCAGCCCCAGCATTTT.

The gene calls are TRBV7-9 and TRBJ1-4; 10 bases are a match to TRBD1. The CDR3 covers 16 residues. The junction had 2 bases not matched to a gene; V was cut back by 0 bases and J by 4 bases. Per germline, CDR1 SEHNR and CDR2 FQNEAQ (reference sequence). The CDR3 DNA is TGTGCCAGCAGCTTAGCAGACAGGGGGCATAATGAAAAACTGTTTTTT. Encoded protein: CASSLADRGHNEKLFF.

This chain's CDR3 is CASSQDFGDTQYF. CDR3 bases: TGCGCCAGCAGCCAAGATTTCGGAGATACGCAGTATTTT. The rearrangement links TRBV4-3 to TRBJ2-3; no reliable D call. The germline gives CDR1 LGHNA, CDR2 YSLEER. This CDR3 region has 13 residues. Trimming left V 0 bases short and J 5 bases short, with 6 bases between.

This chain links TRBV19 with TRBJ1-5; no reliable D call. CDR3 length: 14 amino acids. Germline CDR1 LNHDA, CDR2 SQIVND (reference sequence). The V end was cut by 4 bases, the J end by 5 bases, with 12 bases between. DNA of the CDR3: TGTGCCAGTAGTACCCCAGGAAGTGATCAGCCCCAGCATTTT. Translating gives CASSTPGSDQPQHF.